This T cell receptor beta chain was recorded in a study of OX40 agonist ivuxolimab in advanced cancers. Study-level background: Patients received intravenous ivuxolimab every 2 weeks at 0.01 to 10 mg/kg. Head and neck, renal cell, melanoma or hepatocellular carcinoma were the cancers that dose-escalation patients had.

Germline values: CDR1 SGHDN, CDR2 FVKESK. V was shortened by 4 bases and J by 3 bases, with 10 bases between the two germline ends. This CDR3 is built from 13 residues. Measured with immunoSEQ multiplex PCR; TCRdb has only the in-frame clones, and not every one. The repertoire consists of fewer than 85,000 clones, with over 75% occurring once and the leading ten covering under 8.5%. Findings and caveats of the study: There were also nonresponders showing low normalized T-cell clonal expansion.

This clone was picked up a small number of times. Its specificity is unknown. This sample comprised CD4+ or CD8+ T cells sorted from blood, obtained in a trial of the OX40 agonist ivuxolimab. The clonotype comes from an adult with an advanced solid tumor such as melanoma, head and neck, liver or kidney cancer. The chain employs TRBV14 and TRBJ2-7, with a tentative D call TRBD2 (6 bases). CDR3 sequence: CASSRGLIYEQYF. DNA of the CDR3: TGTGCCAGCAGCCGGGGACTTATCTACGAGCAGTACTTC.